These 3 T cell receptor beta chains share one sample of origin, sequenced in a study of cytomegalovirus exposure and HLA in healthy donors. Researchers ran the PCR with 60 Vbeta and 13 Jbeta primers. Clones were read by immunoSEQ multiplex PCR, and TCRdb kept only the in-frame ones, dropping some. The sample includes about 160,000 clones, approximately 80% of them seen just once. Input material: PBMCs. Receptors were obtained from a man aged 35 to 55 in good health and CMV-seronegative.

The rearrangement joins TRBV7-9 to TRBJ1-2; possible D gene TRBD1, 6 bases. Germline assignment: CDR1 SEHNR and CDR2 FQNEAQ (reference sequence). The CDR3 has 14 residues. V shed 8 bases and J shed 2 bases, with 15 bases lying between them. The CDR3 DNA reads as TGTGCCAGCGCATCTCAGGGACAAAACTATGGCTACACCTTC. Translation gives CASASQGQNYGYTF.

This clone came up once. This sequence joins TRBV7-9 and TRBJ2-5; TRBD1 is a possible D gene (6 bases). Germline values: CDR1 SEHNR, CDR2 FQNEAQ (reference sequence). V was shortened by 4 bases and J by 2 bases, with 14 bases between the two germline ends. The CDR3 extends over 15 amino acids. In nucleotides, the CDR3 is TGTGCCAGCAGCTCATTAACAGGGTTGCAAGAGACCCAGTACTTC. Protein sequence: CASSSLTGLQETQYF.

This CDR3 is CASSAPDRGTDTQYF. The CDR3 nucleotides read TGTGCCAGTAGTGCCCCGGACAGGGGCACAGATACGCAGTATTTT. V and J are TRBV19 and TRBJ2-3, with 8 positions matching TRBD1. CDR1 LNHDA and CDR2 SQIVND come from the germline V gene (reference sequence). This CDR3 contains 15 residues. V shed 5 bases and J 1 base; nucleotides not matched to a gene: 5.